The rows below give T cell receptor beta chains drawn from one sample of a study of blood T cell repertoires in COVID-19. The table came from immunoSEQ multiplex PCR; TCRdb's copy has only in-frame clones and leaves some out. The sample shows some 100,000 clones, over 80% of them seen only once. The material sequenced was peripheral blood. The origin of the receptors is a man aged 50 or older with active or convalescent COVID-19. CDR3s include the opening cysteine and the closing phenylalanine or tryptophan.

>TRBV19|TRBJ2-6
CASSLSGANSGANVLTF
>TRBV5-8|TRBJ2-7
CASRLSGRTNYEQYF
>TRBV19|TRBJ1-2
CASSGTGGMGYGYTF
>TRBV6-1|TRBJ1-4
CASSEVGGQVFF
>TRBV11-2|TRBJ1-4
CASSLARDRAFTNEKLFF
>TRBV12-3/TRBV12-4|TRBJ1-1
CASSLQGGAEAFF
>TRBV27|TRBJ2-1
CASRTTSGALNEQFF
>TRBV28|TRBJ2-5
CASSLLSGGQETQYF
>TRBV5-1|TRBJ2-2
CASSDRLAGVGTGELFF
>TRBV18|TRBJ1-2
CASSPGTGGSGGYTF
>TRBV30|TRBJ1-2
CAWSEAPTGGVYGYTF
>TRBV2|TRBJ1-1
CASSDYEGTEAFF
>TRBV11-2|TRBJ1-5
CASSLGQGVDQPQHF
>TRBV11-2|TRBJ2-7
CASSLDSGIREQYF
>TRBV29-1|TRBJ1-5
CSVEIRGQGWGQPQHF
>TRBV7-3|TRBJ2-1
CASSLRGFEKHDNEQFF
>TRBV4-2|TRBJ2-7
CASSQTSGSYEQYF
>TRBV27|TRBJ1-2
CASSPDRTVLVYTF
>TRBV5-4|TRBJ1-2
CASSFGTMYTF
>TRBV7-2|TRBJ2-3
CASSSRTGGDTQYF
>TRBV7-9|TRBJ2-1
CASSFGLAGNEQFF
>TRBV7-2|TRBJ2-7
CASSLGTAFPYEQYF
>TRBV18|TRBJ2-7
CASSPNWGRGHEQYF
>TRBV20-1|TRBJ2-7
CSASEGYEQYF
>TRBV11-2|TRBJ2-7
CASSSPPGGTYEQYF
>TRBV30|TRBJ2-3
CASEGLVGTDTQYF
>TRBV28|TRBJ1-2
CASSPRWGAYGYTF
>TRBV7-3|TRBJ2-1
CASSQQLAGNEQFF
>TRBV15|TRBJ1-1
CATSRVFTGGRGDEAFF
>TRBV6-5|TRBJ1-1
CASSLGGLVNTEAFF
>TRBV30|TRBJ1-2
CAWSPGQALEGYTF
>TRBV6-5|TRBJ2-2
CATREGNGELFF
>TRBV18|TRBJ2-7
CASSPGQGSYEQYF
>TRBV3-1/TRBV3-2|TRBJ2-7
CANSRGTRQYF
>TRBV12-3/TRBV12-4|TRBJ2-1
CASRDRGLDEQFF
>TRBV5-1|TRBJ1-1
CASSLAMEGTEAFF
>TRBV24-1|TRBJ2-1
CATGGLAGAYNEQFF
>TRBV3-1/TRBV3-2|TRBJ1-2
CASSQGETGGGYTF
>TRBV5-1|TRBJ1-1
CASSLIFQDRNTEAFF
>TRBV30|TRBJ1-1
CAWSTRGFGGWNTEAFF
>TRBV6-1|TRBJ1-2
CASREGQGRNYGYTF
>TRBV5-1|TRBJ1-4
CASSLQGDEKLFF
>TRBV5-6|TRBJ2-5
CASSRLGETQYF
>TRBV5-6|TRBJ1-1
CASSPGQGWDTEAFF
>TRBV4-1|TRBJ2-5
CASSQGQGWKETQYF
>TRBV10-3|TRBJ2-7
CAISESSQGGLSEQYF